This TCR beta chain derives from a study of control samples from healthy donors and cancer patients. The CDR3 has 14 residues. Looked up from germline, CDR1 is SGHVS and CDR2 is FNYEAQ. With V trimmed by 5 bases and J by 7 bases, 4 bases remained unmatched. Some clones are missing from TCRdb's copy, which holds only in-frame ones; the method was immunoSEQ multiplex PCR. The sample consists of 130,000 or so clones, roughly 94% of them appearing once. The sequenced sample was PBMCs. The rearrangement links TRBV7-6 to TRBJ1-6, with TRBD1 identical over 8 bases. The clonotype was recovered from a man aged 60-69 years with colorectal cancer. As DNA, the CDR3 is TGTGCCAGCAGCCGGGACAGGACCAATTCACCCCTCCACTTT. This translates into CASSRDRTNSPLHF.